The next 25 T cell receptor beta chains were all read from a single sample in a study of control samples from healthy donors and cancer patients. This table comes from immunoSEQ multiplex PCR, and its TCRdb copy is limited to in-frame clones, with some not included. This sample has under 150,000 clones, with about 90% found just once. Sequencing was carried out using blood. The receptors were gathered from a man aged 55-75 years in good health.

This clone showed up just a few times. The gene calls are TRBV2 and TRBJ1-5, with D perhaps TRBD1 (6 bases). The CDR3 spans 15 residues. V was cut by 8 bases and J by 6 bases, with 20 bases left in between. CDR1 is SNHLY, CDR2 FYNNEI, per germline. The CDR3 bases are TGTGCCAGCGCTCGCGGACCCGAAGGGGGTCAGCCCCAGCATTTT. Translated, it gives CASARGPEGGQPQHF.

The chain is built from TRBV6-1 and TRBJ2-7, with D perhaps matching TRBD2 (7 bases). Germline values: CDR1 MNHNS, CDR2 SASEGT. Trimming stripped 0 bases from V and 7 bases from J, with 10 bases between. CDR3 length equals 13 residues. CDR3 nucleotide sequence: TGTGCCAGCAGTGAAGCCAGGGGAGGGGAGCAGTACTTC. Translating it yields CASSEARGGEQYF.

The chain couples TRBV5-1 to TRBJ1-6, with D hard to call. The germline V gene encodes CDR1 SGHRS and CDR2 YFSETQ. The CDR3 extends over 14 amino acids. V lost 4 bases, J lost 12 bases, and 17 bases lay in between. DNA for the CDR3: TGCGCCAGCAGCCCGGACGGCCTAGGAGGACCCCTCCACTTT. Translated: CASSPDGLGGPLHF.

The chain recombines TRBV28 with TRBJ2-6, with 8 bases identical to TRBD1. Germline V gene sequence: CDR1 MDHEN, CDR2 SYDVKM. The CDR3 length is 17 residues. The V gene end was trimmed by 3 bases and the J gene end by 3 bases; junction bases not matched to a gene: 7. CDR3 bases: TGTGCCAGCAGTTTGAGACAGGGGCGGCGTGGGGCCAACGTCCTGACTTTC. As protein: CASSLRQGRRGANVLTF.

The V call is TRBV18, the J call TRBJ1-1; D uncertain. The CDR3 extends over 15 amino acids. CDR1 and CDR2 from the germline V gene are KGHSH and LQKENI. With 3 bases removed from V and 0 bases from J, the gap between germline ends came to 11 bases. The DNA for the CDR3 is TGTGCCAGCTCACCTTATGACGGACTGAACACTGAAGCTTTCTTT. The encoded protein is CASSPYDGLNTEAFF.

The chain combines TRBV6-5 with TRBJ1-1; D unclear. CDR1 is MNHEY, CDR2 SVGAGI, per germline. The CDR3 covers 13 residues. The ends were cut back, 4 bases at V and 6 bases at J, with 12 bases in the middle. CDR3 region: CASSSRRSAEAFF. The CDR3 coding sequence is TGTGCCAGCAGTTCCAGGAGGAGCGCTGAAGCTTTCTTT.

The rearrangement uses TRBV5-1 and TRBJ2-7; D gene unclear. The V gene lost 0 bases and the J gene lost 3 bases, with 7 bases spanning the gap. Germline loops: CDR1 SGHRS, CDR2 YFSETQ. CDR3 length equals 13 residues. The CDR3 DNA follows: TGCGCCAGCAGCTTGGGTTCAGGCTACGAGCAGTACTTC. It yields the protein CASSLGSGYEQYF.

The gene calls are TRBV19 and TRBJ2-7; 7 bases align to TRBD1. The germline V gene has CDR1 LNHDA and CDR2 SQIVND (reference sequence). V was pared by 7 bases and J by 5 bases, with 5 bases of the junction left unmatched. The CDR3 has 12 amino acids. CDR3 protein: CASTSGGNEQYF. The CDR3 DNA follows: TGTGCCAGTACCTCAGGGGGTAACGAGCAGTACTTC. The full variable domain, with the rest looked up from reference TRBV19 and TRBJ2-7, is DGGITQSPKYLFRKEGQNVTLSCEQNLNHDAMYWYRQDPGQGLRLIYYSQIVNDFQKGDIAEGYSVSREKKESFPLTVTSAQKNPTAFYLCASTSGGNEQYFGPGTRLTVT.

V gene TRBV7-9 combines with J gene TRBJ2-3; no firm D call. CDR3 length: 12 amino acids. V was pared by 6 bases and J by 5 bases, with 9 bases between. The germline gives CDR1 SEHNR, CDR2 FQNEAQ (reference sequence). The CDR3 DNA follows: TGTGCCAGCAGGCCAGACGTAGATACGCAGTATTTT. It translates to CASRPDVDTQYF.

This chain links TRBV27 with TRBJ1-2; 10 bases are shared with TRBD1. The CDR3 consists of 15 residues. V was clipped by 5 bases and J by 5 bases; unmatched bases: 8. Germline V lookup: CDR1 MNHEY, CDR2 SMNVEV (reference sequence). The CDR3 nucleotides read TGTGCCAGCAGTCCCCGACAGGGGGCCTGGTATGGCTACACCTTC. Amino acid sequence: CASSPRQGAWYGYTF.

V usage is TRBV7-2 and J usage is TRBJ1-2; 7 nucleotides align to TRBD1. Germline lookup yields CDR1 SGHTA and CDR2 FQGNSA. Trimming took 1 base from V and 4 from J; bases not matched to a gene: 3. This CDR3 region has 14 residues. CDR3 in DNA: TGTGCCAGCAGCTTAGACAGGGGCCCCTATGGCTACACCTTC. Protein sequence: CASSLDRGPYGYTF. The full variable domain, rest sourced from reference TRBV7-2 and TRBJ1-2, is GAGVSQSPSNKVTEKGKDVELRCDPISGHTALYWYRQSLGQGLEFLIYFQGNSAPDKSGLPSDRFSAERTGGSVSTLTIQRTQQEDSAVYLCASSLDRGPYGYTFGSGTRLTVV.

This clone was recorded once. J is TRBJ1-4 and V is TRBV11-2, with 9 bases aligning to TRBD1. The CDR3 is 14 residues long. Germline V gene lookup returns CDR1 SGHAT and CDR2 FQNNGV. The V gene end was trimmed by 5 bases and the J gene end by 7 bases; junction bases not matched to a gene: 5. The CDR3 DNA reads as TGTGCCAGCAGCCCGTGGGGACAGGGTGAAAAACTGTTTTTT. Its translation is CASSPWGQGEKLFF.

This chain connects TRBV10-3 to TRBJ2-7; the match to TRBD1 covers 7 bases. The V gene's germline CDR1 is ENHRY and CDR2 SYGVKD. This CDR3 comprises 13 residues. With V trimmed by 10 bases and J by 0 bases, 6 bases remained unmatched. For the CDR3, the DNA is TGTGCCACCCAGACAGGGAGCTCCTACGAGCAGTACTTC. Protein: CATQTGSSYEQYF.

V gene TRBV5-1 combines with J gene TRBJ2-7; TRBD2 matches 9 bases. Germline V gene lookup returns CDR1 SGHRS and CDR2 YFSETQ. J was trimmed by 0 bases and V by 4 bases; bases with no gene match: 2. The CDR3 totals 14 residues. CDR3 residues: CASSAREGSYEQYF. The CDR3 coding sequence is TGCGCCAGCAGCGCGCGGGAGGGCTCCTACGAGCAGTACTTC.

This rearrangement joins TRBV27 to TRBJ2-3; D is uncertain. Germline V gives CDR1 MNHEY, CDR2 SMNVEV (reference sequence). Trimming pared 5 bases from V and 5 bases from J, leaving 11 bases between. The CDR3 runs 13 residues. The CDR3 loop is CASSQVNRDTQYF. The DNA for the CDR3 is TGTGCCAGCAGTCAGGTAAACCGAGATACGCAGTATTTT.

This clone was recorded only once. The chain carries TRBV7-2 and TRBJ1-6; the match to TRBD1 covers 7 bases. Germline values: CDR1 SGHTA, CDR2 FQGNSA. This CDR3 is 17 amino acids long. Trimming removed 2 bases from V and 13 bases from J; junction bases left unmatched: 17. The CDR3 is CASSLPVGRQGDAPLHF. CDR3 bases: TGTGCCAGCAGCTTACCTGTCGGACGACAGGGCGACGCTCCCCTCCACTTT. Full variable domain (remainder filled in from reference TRBV7-2 and TRBJ1-6): GAGVSQSPSNKVTEKGKDVELRCDPISGHTALYWYRQSLGQGLEFLIYFQGNSAPDKSGLPSDRFSAERTGGSVSTLTIQRTQQEDSAVYLCASSLPVGRQGDAPLHFGNGTRLTVT.

The chain combines TRBV21-1 with TRBJ1-6. TRBV21-1 is flagged as a pseudogene. The CDR3 sequence is 18 residues long. The CDR3 loop reads CASSKVGQSSSYNSPLHF. DNA of the CDR3: TGTGCCAGCAGCAAAGTCGGCCAGTCGAGCTCCTATAATTCACCCCTCCACTTT.

The chain couples TRBV7-8 to TRBJ1-5, with D possibly being TRBD1 (5 bases). The CDR3 is 14 residues long. Germline values: CDR1 SGHVS, CDR2 FQNEAQ. Trimming pared 7 bases from V and 5 bases from J, leaving 15 bases between. CDR3 coding DNA: TGTGCCAGCAACCAAGAGACAGTTCATCAGCCCCAGCATTTT. It translates to CASNQETVHQPQHF.

The V call is TRBV4-1, the J call TRBJ2-7; D remains ambiguous. Germline V lookup: CDR1 MGHRA, CDR2 YSYEKL. Between the trimmed V and J ends, which lost 3 bases and 2 bases, there was a span of 11 bases. This CDR3 is built from 14 residues. The CDR3: CASSQIPMAYEQYF. The CDR3 DNA sequence: TGCGCCAGCAGCCAGATCCCCATGGCCTACGAGCAGTACTTC.

The chain uses TRBV19 and TRBJ1-5; a weak D match, TRBD1 (6 bases). This CDR3 is built from 15 residues. The germline V and J ends were trimmed by 9 bases and 2 bases, with 17 bases remaining between them. Germline assignment: CDR1 LNHDA and CDR2 SQIVND (reference sequence). DNA for the CDR3: TGTGCCAGGTCAGAATCAGGGGTACGCAATCAGCCCCAGCATTTT. It encodes CARSESGVRNQPQHF.

The chain links TRBV7-2 to TRBJ2-3; TRBD2 aligns across 9 bases. J was trimmed by 1 base and V by 5 bases; bases with no gene match: 7. CDR3 length: 16 residues. Germline V CDR1 and CDR2: SGHTA, FQGNSA. The CDR3: CASSLQASGGTDTQYF. The CDR3 DNA reads TGTGCCAGCAGCCTACAGGCTAGCGGGGGCACAGATACGCAGTATTTT.

CDR3 sequence: CASSQSGSQPQHF. CDR3 nucleotide sequence: TGTGCCAGCAGCCAGTCAGGGAGCCAGCCCCAGCATTTT. The V call is TRBV6-2 or TRBV6-3, the J call TRBJ1-5; D possibly corresponds to TRBD1 (5 bases). Trimming removed 6 bases at V and 7 bases at J, with 13 bases between. CDR3 length: 13 residues. The germline V gene encodes CDR1 MNHEY and CDR2 SVGEGT.

V usage is TRBV5-1 and J usage is TRBJ2-2; 9 nucleotides align to TRBD1. V was clipped by 4 bases and J by 7 bases; unmatched bases: 8. CDR1 is SGHRS and CDR2 is YFSETQ in the germline V gene. The CDR3 consists of 15 residues. The CDR3: CASSGRTGESGELFF. CDR3 coding DNA: TGCGCCAGCAGCGGACGGACAGGGGAGAGCGGGGAGCTGTTTTTT.

The CDR3 reads CASIPTGSHTGELFF. The CDR3 DNA is TGTGCCAGTATCCCGACAGGGTCCCACACCGGGGAGCTGTTTTTT. The J gene is TRBJ2-2, the V gene TRBV19; 7 bases are a match to TRBD1. CDR1 and CDR2 from the germline V gene are LNHDA and SQIVND (reference sequence). Trimming cost V 7 bases and J 3 bases; bases outside gene matches: 8. The CDR3 is 15 amino acids.

The chain is built from TRBV18 and TRBJ2-6, with D possibly matching TRBD2 (5 bases). The CDR3 is 16 amino acids. Germline CDR1 and CDR2: KGHSH and LQKENI. The ends were cut back, 8 bases at V and 4 bases at J, with 18 bases in the middle. The CDR3 spells CASAFPGNAGANVLTF. The CDR3 DNA reads as TGTGCCAGCGCCTTTCCGGGAAATGCAGGGGCCAACGTCCTGACTTTC.